This T cell receptor (beta chain) was profiled in a study of T-cell reconstitution after alpha-beta-depleted transplantation in children. CDR1 is DFQATT, CDR2 SNEGSKA, per germline (reference sequence). Germline trimming cut 0 bases from V and 10 bases from J; bases unmatched to any gene: 9. The CDR3 runs 14 residues. Study results and limitations: As was reported, about two months after transplant, alpha-beta T cells came from several hundred expanded graft clones. T-cell counts and diversity at one year post-transplant came mainly from newly produced T cells. In some patients, recipient T cells and intrathymic progenitors surviving conditioning explained high day-60 diversity.

A note on this clonotype: What it recognizes is unknown.

Construction of the TCRbeta library involved unique molecular identifiers. TCRdb called the PCR reads again in MiXCR, with one record for every CDR3 protein. The repertoire has over 400,000 distinct CDR3 sequences, approximately 41% of them found once; the top ten carry 27%. The sequencing here drew on PBMCs, taken before TCRalphabeta/CD19-depleted stem cell transplant. The rearrangement joins TRBV20-1 to TRBJ2-1; 7 bases are a match to TRBD2. The receptor's source is a girl aged 2 to 10 with aplastic anemia, due to receive a stem cell transplant. The chain's CDR3 is CSARDGPWGGEQFF. The CDR3 region has the DNA TGCAGTGCTAGAGATGGCCCGTGGGGGGGGGAGCAGTTCTTC.